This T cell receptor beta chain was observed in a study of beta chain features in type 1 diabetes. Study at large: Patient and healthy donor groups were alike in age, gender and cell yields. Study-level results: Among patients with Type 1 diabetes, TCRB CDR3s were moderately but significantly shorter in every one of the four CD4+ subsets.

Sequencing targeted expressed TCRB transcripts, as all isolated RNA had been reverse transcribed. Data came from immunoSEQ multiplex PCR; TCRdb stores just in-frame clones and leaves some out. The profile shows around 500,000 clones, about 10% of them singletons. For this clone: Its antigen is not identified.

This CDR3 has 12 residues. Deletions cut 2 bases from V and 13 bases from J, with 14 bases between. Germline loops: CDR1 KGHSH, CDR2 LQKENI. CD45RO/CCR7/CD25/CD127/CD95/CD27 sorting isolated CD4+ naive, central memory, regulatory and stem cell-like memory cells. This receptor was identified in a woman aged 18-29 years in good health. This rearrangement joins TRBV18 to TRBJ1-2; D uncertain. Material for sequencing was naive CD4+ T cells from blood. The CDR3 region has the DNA TGTGCCAGCTCACCATATGGACGGCGGGGCACCTTC. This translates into CASSPYGRRGTF.